These 31 T cell receptor beta chains came from one sample sequenced in a study of blood T cell repertoires in COVID-19. The assay was immunoSEQ multiplex PCR, and TCRdb's table has in-frame clones only and misses some. The table records about 64,000 clones, around 89% of them present only once. The specimen sequenced was PBMCs or T cells enriched from blood (not recorded which). Receptors originate from a middle-aged woman who had recovered from COVID-19.

The gene calls are TRBV5-8 and TRBJ2-3; 10 bases map to TRBD1. The CDR3 covers 12 residues. V lost 4 bases and J lost 13; bases outside the gene matches: 6. Germline V gives CDR1 SGHTS, CDR2 YDEGEE. The CDR3 loop reads CASSGWDRGKYF. The DNA of the CDR3 is TGTGCCAGCAGCGGGTGGGACAGGGGCAAGTATTTT.

This clone is a singleton in its sample. The chain joins TRBV27 to TRBJ2-7; 7 bases align to TRBD2. From germline, CDR1 is MNHEY and CDR2 SMNVEV (reference sequence). The V and J ends lost 4 bases and 1 base, in that order; junction bases with no gene match: 7. The CDR3 spans 15 residues. CDR3 nucleotides: TGTGCCAGCAGTTCCCCCGGGGGGAGGTCCTACGAGCAGTACTTC. Amino acid sequence: CASSSPGGRSYEQYF.

V usage is TRBV5-6 and J usage is TRBJ2-2, with 7 bases lining up with TRBD1. In germline, CDR1 is SGHDT, CDR2 YYEEEE. Trimming cost V 4 bases and J 5 bases; bases outside gene matches: 11. This CDR3 has 16 residues. DNA of the CDR3: TGTGCCAGCAGCATGGTAAGGGGGCAAGGGACCGGGGAGCTGTTTTTT. Encoded protein: CASSMVRGQGTGELFF.

Comment on this clone: At one of its ends the junction is not consistent with the germline gene, which may arise from a read error. The rearrangement joins TRBV14 to TRBJ1-3; D is possibly TRBD1 (5 bases). Germline V gene lookup returns CDR1 SGHDN and CDR2 FVKESK. The CDR3 covers 14 residues. The CDR3, as DNA: TGTGCCAGCAGCGAAGACAGCTCTGGAAACACCATATATTTT. As protein: CASSEDSSGNTIYF.

The chain couples TRBV6-6 to TRBJ1-5; 7 nucleotides agree with TRBD1. From germline, CDR1 is MNHNY and CDR2 SVGAGI (reference sequence). CDR3 length equals 14 residues. V shed 5 bases, J shed 7 bases, and the junction held 8 bases outside the gene matches. Here the CDR3 reads CASSLRQGGQPQHF. The CDR3 DNA reads as TGTGCCAGCAGTCTTAGACAGGGCGGCCAGCCCCAGCATTTT.

The chain employs TRBV14 and TRBJ1-2, with D perhaps TRBD1 (5 bases). Germline loops: CDR1 SGHDN, CDR2 FVKESK. The length of the CDR3 is 18 residues. V lost 4 bases and J lost 3, with 24 bases in between. The CDR3 loop reads CASSRSGAPGRWDYGYTF. In DNA, the CDR3 is TGTGCCAGCAGCCGATCTGGGGCTCCCGGTAGGTGGGACTATGGCTACACCTTC.

The chain couples TRBV12-3 or TRBV12-4 to TRBJ1-5, with D hard to call. Trimming took off 3 bases at V and 6 bases at J, with 9 bases between the two ends. The CDR3 runs 13 residues. CDR3 protein: CASSLLASQPQHF. The CDR3 nucleotides read TGTGCCAGCAGTTTGTTGGCATCTCAGCCCCAGCATTTT.

The chain recombines TRBV7-6 with TRBJ2-3; 12 nucleotides agree with TRBD2. Germline CDR1 SGHVS, CDR2 FNYEAQ. The CDR3 sequence is 20 residues long. V dropped 1 base and J dropped 2; count of bases not matched to a gene: 13. In DNA, the CDR3 is TGTGCCAGCAGCTTAGTAAGCCTCGGACTAGCGGGAACCCCCACAGATACGCAGTATTTT. Translating it yields CASSLVSLGLAGTPTDTQYF.

In its sample, this clone was seen once. The genes are TRBV5-1 and TRBJ2-5; 10 bases fit TRBD2. The CDR3 extends over 18 amino acids. The trim removed 0 bases at V and 5 bases at J, leaving 13 bases unmatched. CDR1 and CDR2 from the germline V gene are SGHRS and YFSETQ. CDR3 nucleotides: TGCGCCAGCAGCTTGGCTGCTCTTGCTAGCGGGGGATGGGAGACCCAGTACTTC. As protein: CASSLAALASGGWETQYF.

The rearrangement uses TRBV27 and TRBJ2-7; the D gene is possibly TRBD2 (6 bases). The ends were cut back, 3 bases at V and 7 bases at J, with 16 bases in the middle. Germline V gene lookup returns CDR1 MNHEY and CDR2 SMNVEV (reference sequence). The CDR3 is made up of 14 amino acids. The CDR3 DNA reads TGTGCCAGCAGTTTTCGGGTTGCGGCGGGAGAGCAGTACTTC. Translation gives CASSFRVAAGEQYF.

The chain links TRBV3-1 (or the pseudogene TRBV3-2) to TRBJ1-5, with 9 bases fitting TRBD1. CDR1 is LGHDT and CDR2 is YNNKEL in the germline V gene (reference sequence). Trimming cost V 6 bases and J 5 bases; bases outside gene matches: 5. CDR3 length equals 14 residues. CDR3 DNA sequence: TGTGCCAGCAGTCAACAGGGGGCCGATCAGCCCCAGCATTTT. Translation: CASSQQGADQPQHF.

This clone was detected only once. V is TRBV7-9 and J is TRBJ1-1; D may be TRBD1 (5 bases). V gave up 6 bases and J gave up 4 bases, with 9 bases separating them. The CDR3 sequence is 12 residues long. Germline lookup yields CDR1 SEHNR and CDR2 FQNEAQ (reference sequence). The CDR3 nucleotides read TGTGCCAGCAGTCATGACAGCACTGAAGCTTTCTTT. Translating gives CASSHDSTEAFF.

V usage is TRBV6-5 and J usage is TRBJ1-4; the match to TRBD1 covers 7 bases. This CDR3 has 16 residues. V lost 4 bases, J lost 3 bases, and 8 bases stayed unmatched. The V gene's germline CDR1 is MNHEY and CDR2 SVGAGI. The CDR3 bases are TGTGCCAGCAGTTCGACAGGGACCGTCCCTAATGAAAAACTGTTTTTT. Encoded protein: CASSSTGTVPNEKLFF.

The chain combines TRBV11-3 with TRBJ1-6, with TRBD1 matching 7 bases. CDR1 and CDR2 (germline): SGHNT, YENEEA. The CDR3 runs to 15 residues. V was clipped by 4 bases and J by 8 bases; unmatched bases: 8. The CDR3 DNA reads as TGTGCCAGCAGCTCGCGACAGGGAAGGGATTCACCCCTCCACTTT. It translates to CASSSRQGRDSPLHF. The complete variable domain, with remaining parts taken from reference TRBV11-3 and TRBJ1-6, reads EAGVVQSPRYKIIEKKQPVAFWCNPISGHNTLYWYLQNLGQGPELLIRYENEEAVDDSQLPKDRFSAERLKGVDSTLKIQPAELGDSAVYLCASSSRQGRDSPLHFGNGTRLTVT.

The DNA for the CDR3 is TGCGCCAGCAGCTTGGGGACTAGCGGGGTGTTGAAGACCCAGTACTTC. Its protein product is CASSLGTSGVLKTQYF. This sequence joins TRBV5-1 and TRBJ2-5; 12 bases match TRBD2. V gave up 0 bases and J gave up 6 bases; unmatched junction bases: 6. Germline V lookup: CDR1 SGHRS, CDR2 YFSETQ. The CDR3 sequence is 16 residues long.

V usage is TRBV27 and J usage is TRBJ2-7; 8 bases are shared with TRBD1. V was clipped by 6 bases and J by 3 bases; unmatched bases: 4. In germline, CDR1 is MNHEY, CDR2 SMNVEV (reference sequence). This CDR3 has 13 amino acids. The CDR3 DNA follows: TGTGCCAGCAGCCCGGGACAGGTCTACGAGCAGTACTTC. Its protein product is CASSPGQVYEQYF.

This chain joins TRBV7-9 and TRBJ2-7; D might be TRBD2 (5 bases). V was cut by 4 bases and J by 3 bases, with 16 bases left in between. This CDR3 region has 15 residues. Germline V gene sequence: CDR1 SEHNR, CDR2 FQNEAQ (reference sequence). Here the CDR3 reads CASSSPGRRLYEQYF. The CDR3, as DNA: TGTGCCAGCAGCTCGCCTGGACGGAGGCTCTACGAGCAGTACTTC.

The V call is TRBV15, the J call TRBJ2-7; the match to TRBD1 covers 9 bases. The V gene end was trimmed by 2 bases and the J gene end by 4 bases; junction bases not matched to a gene: 6. CDR1 and CDR2 (germline): LNHNV, YYDKDF (reference sequence). This CDR3 has 15 residues. In DNA form, the CDR3 reads TGTGCCACCAGCAGATCCACAGGGGGCGGTTACGAGCAGTACTTC. Amino acids: CATSRSTGGGYEQYF.

This chain connects TRBV9 to TRBJ1-2; no firm D call. Trimming took 0 bases from V and 8 from J, leaving 17 bases between them. Per germline, CDR1 SGDLS and CDR2 YYNGEE. The CDR3 has 15 amino acids. The CDR3 region has the DNA TGTGCCAGCAGCGTAGTATTAAACAGAAAGCAGGGCTACACCTTC. Amino acid sequence: CASSVVLNRKQGYTF.

This clone was observed once. This sequence joins TRBV6-5 and TRBJ1-2; 8 positions match TRBD1. V lost 11 bases to trimming and J lost 1 base; unmatched junction nucleotides: 12. Germline V gene data show CDR1 as MNHEY and CDR2 as SVGAGI. The CDR3 consists of 15 residues. In DNA form, the CDR3 reads TGTGCCTTACAAAAGCCGGGACAGGATAACTATGGCTACACCTTC. It specifies CALQKPGQDNYGYTF.

The chain has TRBV4-1 and TRBJ2-1, with TRBD2 matching 8 bases. Germline loops: CDR1 MGHRA, CDR2 YSYEKL. The CDR3 has 16 amino acids. The J segment lost 2 bases and the V segment lost 0 bases, leaving 3 bases of the junction unmatched. The CDR3 coding sequence is TGCGCCAGCAGCCAAGACCCGGGGGGGGCCTACAATGAGCAGTTCTTC. It encodes CASSQDPGGAYNEQFF.

This chain uses TRBV12-5 with TRBJ2-2, with D possibly matching TRBD2 (6 bases). The CDR3 is made up of 14 amino acids. Germline CDR1 LGHNT, CDR2 FRNRAP. Trimming removed 1 base from V and 5 bases from J, with 8 bases in between. For the CDR3, the DNA is TGTGCTAGTGGTTTGGGGGGAGGAACCGGGGAGCTGTTTTTT. Encoded protein: CASGLGGGTGELFF.

This rearrangement joins TRBV3-1 (or the pseudogene TRBV3-2) to TRBJ2-1, with 9 bases lining up with TRBD2. The J segment lost 5 bases and the V segment lost 6 bases, leaving 8 bases of the junction unmatched. This CDR3 contains 15 residues. Germline assignment: CDR1 LGHDT and CDR2 YNNKEL (reference sequence). Here the CDR3 DNA reads TGTGCCAGCAGTTTGCGGGGGGGCCCCAACAATGAGCAGTTCTTC. Translated, it gives CASSLRGGPNNEQFF.

V usage is TRBV5-1 and J usage is TRBJ2-1; the D is unclear. The CDR3 has 13 residues. V was pared by 0 bases and J by 6 bases, with 7 bases between. Germline V gives CDR1 SGHRS, CDR2 YFSETQ. Here the CDR3 reads CASSLGGANEQFF. In DNA form, the CDR3 reads TGCGCCAGCAGCTTGGGTGGAGCCAATGAGCAGTTCTTC.

The chain combines TRBV5-1 with TRBJ1-1, with unresolved D. This CDR3 has 16 amino acids. Trimming shortened V by 0 bases and J by 1 base, and 13 bases separated the two germline ends. The germline V gene has CDR1 SGHRS and CDR2 YFSETQ. CDR3 DNA sequence: TGCGCCAGCAGCTTGGGGCAGACAACCGCGAACACTGAAGCTTTCTTT. It translates to CASSLGQTTANTEAFF.

The gene calls are TRBV3-1 (or the pseudogene TRBV3-2) and TRBJ1-2, with unresolved D. V was shortened by 0 bases and J by 6 bases, with 14 bases between the two germline ends. This CDR3 is built from 15 residues. Germline V lookup: CDR1 LGHDT, CDR2 YNNKEL (reference sequence). The CDR3 loop is CASSQDPGNPNGYTF. The CDR3 coding sequence is TGTGCCAGCAGCCAAGATCCAGGAAATCCAAATGGCTACACCTTC.

J is TRBJ2-7 and V is TRBV19; D possibly corresponds to TRBD2 (5 bases). The CDR3 runs to 15 residues. Trimming took off 0 bases at V and 3 bases at J, with 12 bases between the two ends. The germline gives CDR1 LNHDA, CDR2 SQIVND (reference sequence). The CDR3 spells CASSIEGGQNYEQYF. The CDR3 DNA is TGTGCCAGTAGTATAGAGGGCGGGCAAAACTACGAGCAGTACTTC. Supplemented by reference TRBV19 and TRBJ2-7, the full variable domain reads DGGITQSPKYLFRKEGQNVTLSCEQNLNHDAMYWYRQDPGQGLRLIYYSQIVNDFQKGDIAEGYSVSREKKESFPLTVTSAQKNPTAFYLCASSIEGGQNYEQYFGPGTRLTVT.

The CDR3 loop reads CASSIGQGSNSPLHF. In DNA form, the CDR3 reads TGTGCCAGTAGTATAGGACAGGGGTCGAATTCACCCCTCCACTTT. The rearrangement links TRBV19 to TRBJ1-6; TRBD1 agrees at 8 bases. Germline V CDR1 and CDR2: LNHDA, SQIVND (reference sequence). The CDR3 spans 15 residues. The J segment lost 7 bases and the V segment lost 1 base, leaving 3 bases of the junction unmatched. Supplemented by reference TRBV19 and TRBJ1-6, the full variable domain reads DGGITQSPKYLFRKEGQNVTLSCEQNLNHDAMYWYRQDPGQGLRLIYYSQIVNDFQKGDIAEGYSVSREKKESFPLTVTSAQKNPTAFYLCASSIGQGSNSPLHFGNGTRLTVT.

This chain joins TRBV21-1 and TRBJ2-1; TRBD1 is the table's D call and was not checked against the DNA. TRBV21-1 is a known pseudogene. The CDR3 has 15 amino acids. This CDR3 reads CASTRSGRRGQEQFF. CDR3 nucleotide sequence: TGTGCCAGCACCCGATCAGGGCGAAGGGGACAAGAGCAGTTCTTC.

This rearrangement joins TRBV2 to TRBJ1-5, with 8 bases fitting TRBD1. V dropped 6 bases and J dropped 0; count of bases not matched to a gene: 10. Germline V gene sequence: CDR1 SNHLY, CDR2 FYNNEI. The CDR3 totals 17 residues. The CDR3 region is CASRSGTGLTSNQPQHF. In nucleotides, the CDR3 is TGTGCCAGCAGATCCGGGACAGGCCTTACTAGCAATCAGCCCCAGCATTTT.

The rearrangement links TRBV6-1 to TRBJ1-1; D is undetermined. The CDR3 loop spans 14 amino acids. Per the germline V gene, CDR1 is MNHNS and CDR2 is SASEGT. V was cut by 0 bases and J by 4 bases, with 9 bases left in between. The CDR3 loop reads CASSEALMSTEAFF. The CDR3 DNA is TGTGCCAGCAGTGAAGCGCTGATGAGCACTGAAGCTTTCTTT.